The T cell receptor (beta chain) under discussion was sequenced for a study of Ad26.COV2.S vaccination and SARS-CoV-2 variants. Points from the study as a whole: Vaccinees reportedly had broad spike-specific CD8+ and CD4+ T cell responses. Assessments of TCR breadth and depth may have underestimated the total T cell responses. Recipients of vaccine and of placebo showed similar breadth of their non-spike TCR repertoires. Recipients given vaccine exceeded placebo recipients in spike-specific TCR breadth.

The ends were cut back, 4 bases at V and 7 bases at J, with 13 bases in the middle. Germline V CDR1 and CDR2: LNHNV, YYDKDF (reference sequence). This CDR3 is built from 14 residues. As regards this clone: The antigen remains undetermined.

Generated by immunoSEQ multiplex PCR, the TCRdb table keeps only in-frame clones and is missing some. This sample yields roughly 180,000 clones, of which approximately 90% are seen a single time; more than 4.5% belongs to the top ten. Sequenced material: peripheral blood, taken after recovery from COVID-19. The chain carries TRBV15 and TRBJ2-2; D remains unclear. This TCR came from a human donor who had recovered from COVID-19. The CDR3 DNA reads TGTGCCACCAGCATAGACACGGCTGGCGGGGAGCTGTTTTTT. Encoded protein: CATSIDTAGGELFF.